The 18 T cell receptor beta chains below were found in one sample sequenced in a study of T cell repertoires in cytomegalovirus infection. TCRdb reanalysed the reads using MiXCR and keeps one entry per CDR3 protein. The sample yields 160,000 or so distinct CDR3 sequences, roughly a quarter seen once. The sequenced sample consisted of PBMCs. Receptors originate from a human donor in good health (CMV status not recorded). Some clones in this sample may be carry-over from other donors' samples.

This clonotype appeared a few times. This chain uses TRBV7-3 with TRBJ2-1, with 9 bases fitting TRBD1. The junction had 0 bases not matched to a gene; V was cut back by 4 bases and J by 5 bases. The germline gives CDR1 SGHTA, CDR2 FQGTGA. The CDR3 consists of 13 residues. CDR3 sequence reads: CASSWTGDNEQFF. The CDR3 nucleotides are TGTGCCAGCAGCTGGACAGGGGACAATGAGCAGTTCTTC.

The J gene is TRBJ1-1, the V gene TRBV19; TRBD1 matches 8 bases. After removal of 3 bases from V and 0 bases from J, the junction contained 12 bases not matched to a gene. This CDR3 is 18 amino acids long. CDR1 and CDR2 (germline): LNHDA, SQIVND (reference sequence). CDR3 sequence reads: CASSIYRGRGRVNTEAFF. The CDR3 region has the DNA TGTGCCAGTAGTATTTATCGCGGCAGGGGGCGAGTGAACACTGAAGCTTTCTTT.

This clonotype has ten or more counts. The V call is TRBV19, the J call TRBJ2-6, with 8 bases aligning to TRBD1. The ends lost 3 bases at V and 1 base at J; junction bases unmatched: 2. Germline-derived CDR1 and CDR2 are LNHDA and SQIVND (reference sequence). The CDR3 sequence is 16 residues long. The CDR3 bases are TGTGCCAGTAGTATGGGACAGGCGTCTGGGGCCAACGTCCTGACTTTC. Translated: CASSMGQASGANVLTF.

This clonotype was seen a few times. The rearrangement joins TRBV30 to TRBJ2-7, with D unresolved. The CDR3 is 11 amino acids. Germline CDR1 and CDR2: GTSNPN and SVGIG (reference sequence). The V end was cut by 0 bases, the J end by 6 bases, with 6 bases between. The CDR3 reads CAWSVGSEQYF. The CDR3 bases are TGTGCCTGGAGTGTAGGCTCCGAGCAGTACTTC.

The rearrangement joins TRBV28 to TRBJ2-1; D possibly corresponds to TRBD1 (5 bases). Between the trimmed V and J ends, which lost 5 bases and 4 bases, there was a span of 9 bases. Per the germline V gene, CDR1 is MDHEN and CDR2 is SYDVKM. The CDR3 extends over 13 amino acids. The CDR3 sequence: CASSKTAYNEQFF. CDR3 nucleotide sequence: TGTGCCAGCAGTAAGACAGCTTACAATGAGCAGTTCTTC.

The V and J genes are TRBV6-2 or TRBV6-3 and TRBJ1-6; D call uncertain. The germline gives CDR1 MNHEY, CDR2 SVGEGT. This CDR3 is 12 amino acids long. The V gene lost 4 bases and the J gene lost 9 bases, with 7 bases spanning the gap. The CDR3 here is CASSFSSSPLHF. The CDR3 region has the DNA TGTGCCAGCAGTTTTTCGTCTTCACCCCTCCACTTT.

The chain combines TRBV30 with TRBJ2-1, with D perhaps TRBD1 or TRBD2 (5 bases each). The CDR3 contains 14 residues. The germline gives CDR1 GTSNPN, CDR2 SVGIG (reference sequence). Trimming took off 1 base at V and 10 bases at J, with 17 bases between the two ends. The CDR3 loop reads CAWSGWGPSAEQFF. CDR3 nucleotides: TGTGCCTGGAGTGGATGGGGACCCTCCGCGGAGCAGTTCTTC.

This clonotype appeared once. This chain uses TRBV19 with TRBJ1-2; D uncertain. Trimming left V 7 bases short and J 4 bases short, with 13 bases between. Germline V gene lookup returns CDR1 LNHDA and CDR2 SQIVND (reference sequence). The CDR3 sequence is 13 residues long. The CDR3 nucleotides read TGTGCCAGTAAAAGGGCCCAGGCCTATGGCTACACCTTC. Encoded protein: CASKRAQAYGYTF.

The chain recombines TRBV15 with TRBJ2-6; D is unresolved. The germline V and J ends were trimmed by 0 bases and 0 bases, with 6 bases remaining between them. This CDR3 has 16 residues. Germline V CDR1 and CDR2: LNHNV, YYDKDF (reference sequence). CDR3 sequence: CATSRDRNSGANVLTF. The CDR3 region has the DNA TGTGCCACCAGCAGAGATAGGAACTCTGGGGCCAACGTCCTGACTTTC.

J is TRBJ2-7 and V is TRBV9, with 7 bases that match TRBD2. The junction had 9 bases not matched to a gene; V was cut back by 5 bases and J by 1 base. Germline V CDR1 and CDR2: SGDLS, YYNGEE. This CDR3 has 15 amino acids. CDR3 nucleotide sequence: TGTGCCAGCAGTCCTCGGGACGGGGGGTCCTACGAGCAGTACTTC. Translated, it gives CASSPRDGGSYEQYF. The full variable domain, in which reference TRBV9 and TRBJ2-7 provide the parts outside the CDR3, is DSGVTQTPKHLITATGQRVTLRCSPRSGDLSVYWYQQSLDQGLQFLIQYYNGEERAKGNILERFSAQQFPDLHSELNLSSLELGDSALYFCASSPRDGGSYEQYFGPGTRLTVT.

This clonotype has at least ten counts. The junction differs from germline at one of its ends, possibly a read error. The chain carries TRBV7-7 and TRBJ1-1, with D unclear. In germline, CDR1 is SSHAT, CDR2 FNYEAQ (reference sequence). The CDR3 is 14 amino acids. The CDR3 sequence: CASSGHRAPGRAFF. The CDR3 DNA follows: TGTGCTAGCAGCGGCCACCGGGCGCCCGGGCGGGCTTTCTTT. The variable domain in full, completed from reference TRBV7-7 and TRBJ1-1, reads GAGVSQSPRYKVTKRGQDVTLRCDPISSHATLYWYQQALGQGPEFLTYFNYEAQPDKSGLPSDRFSAERPEGSISTLTIQRTEQRDSAMYRCASSGHRAPGRAFFGQGTRLTVV.

This clonotype occurred once. A read error may produce the germline difference seen at one junction end. J is TRBJ2-1 and V is TRBV7-7; 8 bases line up with TRBD1. Germline V gene lookup returns CDR1 SSHAT and CDR2 FNYEAQ (reference sequence). CDR3 length: 17 amino acids. The DNA for the CDR3 is TGTGCTAGCAGCCGAGGGCAGGGGGCGGGAACGGGCAATGAGCAGTTCTTC. Amino acids: CASSRGQGAGTGNEQFF.

This clonotype was counted only a few times. V is TRBV6-1 and J is TRBJ1-4; D uncertain. V was shortened by 7 bases and J by 0 bases, with 6 bases between the two germline ends. The CDR3 contains 13 residues. Per germline, CDR1 MNHNS and CDR2 SASEGT. The CDR3 spells CASNPPTNEKLFF. The CDR3 bases are TGTGCCAGCAATCCACCAACTAATGAAAAACTGTTTTTT.

The chain couples TRBV5-1 to TRBJ2-7, with a tentative D call TRBD2 (5 bases). Trimming pared 3 bases from V and 4 bases from J, leaving 14 bases between. CDR3 size: 14 residues. The germline CDR1 and CDR2 sequences are SGHRS and YFSETQ. The CDR3 nucleotides are TGCGCCAGCAGCTCGGCGGGCCCCGGGTACGAGCAGTACTTC. This sequence encodes CASSSAGPGYEQYF.

This clonotype was found many times. This sequence joins TRBV7-2 and TRBJ1-6, with D hard to call. The ends were cut back, 1 base at V and 8 bases at J, with 9 bases in the middle. Germline V gene lookup returns CDR1 SGHTA and CDR2 FQGNSA. The CDR3 covers 14 residues. In DNA, the CDR3 is TGTGCCAGCAGCTTAGGAGGGAATGATTCACCCCTCCACTTT. Translation gives CASSLGGNDSPLHF.

A single count supports this clonotype. A much larger clone differs by one base, so this may be a read error. Likely a read error: the CDR3 ends without its conserved phenylalanine or tryptophan. CDR3 sequence (DNA): TGTGCCAGCAGCCGCGGGGATCAGATGATAAGGGAGCTGTTTGTT. As protein: CASSRGDQMIRELFV. This chain joins TRBV7-2 and TRBJ2-2; the D gene is possibly TRBD2 (6 bases). CDR1 is SGHTA, CDR2 FQGNSA, per germline. Between the trimmed V and J ends, which lost 5 bases and 9 bases, there was a span of 19 bases. This CDR3 comprises 15 residues.

This clonotype has more than one count but fewer than ten. The chain is built from TRBV6-2 or TRBV6-3 and TRBJ2-4; TRBD2 is a possible D gene (6 bases). The CDR3 is 15 amino acids. The V end lost 5 bases, the J end lost 0 bases, and 11 bases lay between the germline ends. Germline lookup yields CDR1 MNHEY and CDR2 SVGEGT. CDR3 bases: TGTGCCAGCAGTAAGGGAGGAGGAGCCAAAAACATTCAGTACTTC. Its protein product is CASSKGGGAKNIQYF.

This clonotype was seen repeatedly, ten times or more. The V call is TRBV28, the J call TRBJ1-5; D remains unclear. Germline loops: CDR1 MDHEN, CDR2 SYDVKM. The length of the CDR3 is 14 residues. V dropped 7 bases and J dropped 3 bases, with 13 bases sitting between them. The CDR3 region has the DNA TGTGCCAGCACTCTGGGAGGTTACAATCAGCCCCAGCATTTT. Its protein product is CASTLGGYNQPQHF.